The sample holds a few counts of the clone carrying this T cell receptor beta chain. Its antigen is not known. This sample is part of a study of T cells in Graves' hyperthyroidism and ophthalmopathy. Study-level results: A model built on 13 V-J features separated ophthalmopathy from stable hyperthyroidism.

V was pared by 4 bases and J by 3 bases, with 9 bases of the junction left unmatched. CDR3 length: 15 residues. From germline, CDR1 is SEHNR and CDR2 FQNEAQ (reference sequence). TCR beta CDR3 sequences were amplified from RNA transcripts. An initial round of RT-PCR targeting the TCR CDR3 relied on the HTBI primer set. Each CDR3 protein gets one entry after TCRdb re-called the multiplex PCR reads with MiXCR. The data hold around 490,000 distinct CDR3 sequences, with roughly 21% observed a single time. Under 3 months was the duration of disease in ophthalmopathy patients, who also had a Clinical Activity Score of at least 3 and a NOSPECS grade of at least 4.

Sequencing used blood. The source of this sequence is a man between 40 and 49 years old with Graves' ophthalmopathy. The rearrangement links TRBV7-9 to TRBJ2-7; 7 bases line up with TRBD2. CDR3 DNA: TGTGCCAGCAGCTCGGGGGGTATCGATTACTACGAGCAGTACTTC. Protein: CASSSGGIDYYEQYF.